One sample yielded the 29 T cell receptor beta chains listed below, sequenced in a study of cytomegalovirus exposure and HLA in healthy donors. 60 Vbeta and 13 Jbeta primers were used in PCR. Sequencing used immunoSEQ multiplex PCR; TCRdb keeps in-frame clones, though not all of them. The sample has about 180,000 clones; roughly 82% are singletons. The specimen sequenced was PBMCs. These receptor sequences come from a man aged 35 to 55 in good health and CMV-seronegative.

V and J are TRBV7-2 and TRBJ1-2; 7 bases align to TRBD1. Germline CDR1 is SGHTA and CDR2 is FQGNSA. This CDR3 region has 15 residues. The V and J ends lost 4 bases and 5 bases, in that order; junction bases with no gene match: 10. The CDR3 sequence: CASSSSGGGRYGYTF. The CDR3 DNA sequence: TGTGCCAGCAGCTCTTCAGGGGGAGGCCGATATGGCTACACCTTC.

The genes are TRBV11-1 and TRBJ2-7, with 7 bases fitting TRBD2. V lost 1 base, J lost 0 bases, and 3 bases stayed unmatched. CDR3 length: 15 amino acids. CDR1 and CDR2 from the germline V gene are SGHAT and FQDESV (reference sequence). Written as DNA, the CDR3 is TGTGCCAGCAGCTTAGTTCAGCGGGGCTCCTACGAGCAGTACTTC. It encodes CASSLVQRGSYEQYF.

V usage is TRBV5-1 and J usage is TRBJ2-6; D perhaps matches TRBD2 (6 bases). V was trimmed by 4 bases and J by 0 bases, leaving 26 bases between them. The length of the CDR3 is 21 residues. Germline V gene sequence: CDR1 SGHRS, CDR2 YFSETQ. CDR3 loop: CASSSQEGRTPFSSGANVLTF. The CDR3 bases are TGCGCCAGCAGCAGTCAGGAGGGACGTACGCCTTTTAGCTCTGGGGCCAACGTCCTGACTTTC.

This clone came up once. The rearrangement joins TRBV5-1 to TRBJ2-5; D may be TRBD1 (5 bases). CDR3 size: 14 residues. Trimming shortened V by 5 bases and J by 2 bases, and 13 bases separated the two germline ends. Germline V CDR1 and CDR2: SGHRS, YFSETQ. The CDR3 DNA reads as TGCGCCAGCAGGGAACAAGACAGACAAGAGACCCAGTACTTC. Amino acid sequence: CASREQDRQETQYF. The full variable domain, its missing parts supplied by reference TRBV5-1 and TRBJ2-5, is KAGVTQTPRYLIKTRGQQVTLSCSPISGHRSVSWYQQTPGQGLQFLFEYFSETQRNKGNFPGRFSGRQFSNSRSEMNVSTLELGDSALYLCASREQDRQETQYFGPGTRLLVL.

The CDR3 reads CASSRQVPNTGELFF. In DNA, the CDR3 is TGTGCCAGCAGTCGACAGGTCCCGAACACCGGGGAGCTGTTTTTT. The chain links TRBV2 to TRBJ2-2; D is perhaps TRBD1 (6 bases). Germline V gene lookup returns CDR1 SNHLY and CDR2 FYNNEI. V gave up 5 bases and J gave up 0 bases, with 10 bases separating them. CDR3 length: 15 amino acids.

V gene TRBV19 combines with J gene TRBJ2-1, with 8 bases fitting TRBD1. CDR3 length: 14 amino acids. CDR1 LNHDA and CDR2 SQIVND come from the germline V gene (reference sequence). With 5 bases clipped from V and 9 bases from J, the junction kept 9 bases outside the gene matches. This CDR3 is CASSSRQGNSEQFF. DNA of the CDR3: TGTGCCAGTAGTTCGAGACAGGGGAATAGTGAGCAGTTCTTC.

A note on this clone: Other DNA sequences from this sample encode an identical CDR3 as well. The CDR3 DNA reads TGTGCCAGCAGTTACGAAGGACAGGGGTTGTCTTATGGCTACACCTTC. Translating it yields CASSYEGQGLSYGYTF. The V and J genes are TRBV6-6 and TRBJ1-2; TRBD1 matches at 9 bases. The CDR3 is 16 amino acids. Trimming cost V 2 bases and J 5 bases; bases outside gene matches: 9. The germline V gene encodes CDR1 MNHNY and CDR2 SVGAGI (reference sequence).

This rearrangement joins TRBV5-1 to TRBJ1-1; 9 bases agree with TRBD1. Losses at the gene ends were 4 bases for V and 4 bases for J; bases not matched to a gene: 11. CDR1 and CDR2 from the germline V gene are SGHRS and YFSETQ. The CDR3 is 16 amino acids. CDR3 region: CASSPRDREGGTEAFF. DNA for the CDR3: TGCGCCAGCAGCCCTCGGGACAGGGAAGGGGGCACTGAAGCTTTCTTT.

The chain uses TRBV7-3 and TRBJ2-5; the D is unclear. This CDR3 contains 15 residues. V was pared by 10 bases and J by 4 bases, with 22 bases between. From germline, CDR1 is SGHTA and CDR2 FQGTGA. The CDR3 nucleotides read TGTGCCACCACCGGAAGGAGACCTTTTGGAGAGACCCAGTACTTC. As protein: CATTGRRPFGETQYF. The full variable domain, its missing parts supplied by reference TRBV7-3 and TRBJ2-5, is GAGVSQTPSNKVTEKGKYVELRCDPISGHTALYWYRQSLGQGPEFLIYFQGTGAADDSGLPNDRFFAVRPEGSVSTLKIQRTERGDSAVYLCATTGRRPFGETQYFGPGTRLLVL.

The DNA for the CDR3 is TGTGCCAGCAGCTTTGGGTTTACAGCGGTAAATAATGAAAAACTGTTTTTT. Protein sequence: CASSFGFTAVNNEKLFF. The chain combines TRBV11-2 with TRBJ1-4; D is unresolved. The CDR3 consists of 17 residues. Per germline, CDR1 SGHAT and CDR2 FQNNGV. The V end was cut by 3 bases, the J end by 4 bases, with 18 bases between.

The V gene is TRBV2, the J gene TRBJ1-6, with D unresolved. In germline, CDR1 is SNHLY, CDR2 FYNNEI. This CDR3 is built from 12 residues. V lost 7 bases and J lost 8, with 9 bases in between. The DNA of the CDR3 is TGTGCCAGCAAGGAGGTACATTCACCCCTCCACTTT. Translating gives CASKEVHSPLHF.

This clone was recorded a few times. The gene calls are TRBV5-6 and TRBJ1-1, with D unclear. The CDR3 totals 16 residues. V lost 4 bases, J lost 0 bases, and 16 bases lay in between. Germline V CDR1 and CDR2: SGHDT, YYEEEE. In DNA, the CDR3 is TGTGCCAGCAGCCGTCCCCGGTCCGGGATGAACACTGAAGCTTTCTTT. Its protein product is CASSRPRSGMNTEAFF.

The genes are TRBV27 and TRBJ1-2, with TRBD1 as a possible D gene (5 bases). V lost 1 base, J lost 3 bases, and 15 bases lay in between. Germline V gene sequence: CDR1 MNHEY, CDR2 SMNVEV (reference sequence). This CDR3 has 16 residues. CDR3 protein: CASSLLAGVKDYGYTF. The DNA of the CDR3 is TGTGCCAGCAGTTTATTGGCGGGGGTAAAAGACTATGGCTACACCTTC.

CDR3 bases: TGCGCCAGCAGCTTGGTACGGCCGGGATCCTACAATGAGCAGTTCTTC. Translation: CASSLVRPGSYNEQFF. V gene TRBV5-1 combines with J gene TRBJ2-1; D is possibly TRBD2 (5 bases). The germline V gene encodes CDR1 SGHRS and CDR2 YFSETQ. V lost 0 bases, J lost 1 base, and 11 bases lay in between. CDR3 length: 16 amino acids. Full variable domain (missing parts from reference TRBV5-1 and TRBJ2-1): KAGVTQTPRYLIKTRGQQVTLSCSPISGHRSVSWYQQTPGQGLQFLFEYFSETQRNKGNFPGRFSGRQFSNSRSEMNVSTLELGDSALYLCASSLVRPGSYNEQFFGPGTRLTVL.

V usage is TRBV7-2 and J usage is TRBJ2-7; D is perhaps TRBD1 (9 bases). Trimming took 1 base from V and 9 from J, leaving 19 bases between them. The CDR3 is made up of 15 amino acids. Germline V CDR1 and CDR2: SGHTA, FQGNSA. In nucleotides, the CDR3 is TGTGCCAGCAGCTTAGGCGGGGGGACAGGGTTGGCGCAGTACTTC. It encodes CASSLGGGTGLAQYF.

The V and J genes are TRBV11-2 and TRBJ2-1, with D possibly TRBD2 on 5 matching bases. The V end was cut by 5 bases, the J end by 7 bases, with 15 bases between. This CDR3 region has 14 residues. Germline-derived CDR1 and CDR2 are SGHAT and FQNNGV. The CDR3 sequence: CASSPEVLSNEQFF. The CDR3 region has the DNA TGTGCCAGCAGCCCGGAGGTTCTTTCGAATGAGCAGTTCTTC.

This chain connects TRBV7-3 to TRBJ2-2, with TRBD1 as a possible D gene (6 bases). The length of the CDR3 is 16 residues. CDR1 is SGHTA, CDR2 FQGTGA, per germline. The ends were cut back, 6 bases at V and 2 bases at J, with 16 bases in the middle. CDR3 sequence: CASRLGRGLNTGELFF. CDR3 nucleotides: TGTGCCAGCAGATTAGGCAGGGGCCTTAACACCGGGGAGCTGTTTTTT.

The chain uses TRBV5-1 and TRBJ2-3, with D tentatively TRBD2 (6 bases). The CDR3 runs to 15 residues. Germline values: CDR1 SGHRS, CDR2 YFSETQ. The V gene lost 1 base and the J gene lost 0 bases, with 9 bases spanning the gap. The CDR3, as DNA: TGCGCCAGCAGCTTGTGGGGGGTCAGCACAGATACGCAGTATTTT. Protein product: CASSLWGVSTDTQYF.

The CDR3 is CASSPGTEGEQYF. The CDR3 nucleotides are TGTGCCAGCTCACCAGGAACAGAAGGCGAGCAGTACTTC. The rearrangement uses TRBV18 and TRBJ2-7; no firm D call. The CDR3 consists of 13 residues. The germline V gene has CDR1 KGHSH and CDR2 LQKENI. Between the trimmed V and J ends, which lost 2 bases and 6 bases, there was a span of 11 bases.

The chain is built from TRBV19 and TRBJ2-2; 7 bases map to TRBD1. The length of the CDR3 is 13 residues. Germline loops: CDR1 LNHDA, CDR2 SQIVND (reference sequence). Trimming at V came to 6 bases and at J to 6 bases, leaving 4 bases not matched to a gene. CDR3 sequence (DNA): TGTGCCAGTAGGCCTGACAGGGCCGGGGAGCTGTTTTTT. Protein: CASRPDRAGELFF.

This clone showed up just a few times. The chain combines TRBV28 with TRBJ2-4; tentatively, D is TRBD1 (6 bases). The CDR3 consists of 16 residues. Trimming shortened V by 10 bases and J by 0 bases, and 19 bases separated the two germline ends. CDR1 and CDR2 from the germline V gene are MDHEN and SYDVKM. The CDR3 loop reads CATSRTETLAKNIQYF. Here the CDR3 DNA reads TGTGCCACCTCACGGACAGAAACCTTAGCCAAAAACATTCAGTACTTC.

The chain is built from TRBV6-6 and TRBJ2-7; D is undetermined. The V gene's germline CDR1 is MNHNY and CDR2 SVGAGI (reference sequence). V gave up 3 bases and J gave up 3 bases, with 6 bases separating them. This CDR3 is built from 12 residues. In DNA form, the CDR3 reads TGTGCCAGCAGTTATCAGGACTACGAGCAGTACTTC. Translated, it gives CASSYQDYEQYF.

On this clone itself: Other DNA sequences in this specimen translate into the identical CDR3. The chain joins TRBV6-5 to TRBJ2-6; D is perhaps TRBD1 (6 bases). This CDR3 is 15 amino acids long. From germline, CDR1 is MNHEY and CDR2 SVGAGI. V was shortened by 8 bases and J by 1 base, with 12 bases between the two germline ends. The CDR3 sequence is CASSLGGSGANVLTF. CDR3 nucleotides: TGTGCCAGCTCGTTAGGGGGATCTGGGGCCAACGTCCTGACTTTC.

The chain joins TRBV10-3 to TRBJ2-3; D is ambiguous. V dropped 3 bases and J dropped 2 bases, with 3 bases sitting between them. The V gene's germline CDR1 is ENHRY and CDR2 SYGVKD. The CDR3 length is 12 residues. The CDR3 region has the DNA TGTGCCATCAGTGACTCCACAGATACGCAGTATTTT. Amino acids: CAISDSTDTQYF.

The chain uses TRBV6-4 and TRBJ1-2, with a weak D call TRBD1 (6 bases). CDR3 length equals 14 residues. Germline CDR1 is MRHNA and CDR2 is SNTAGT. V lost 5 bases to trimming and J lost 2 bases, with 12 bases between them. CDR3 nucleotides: TGTGCCAGCAGTCCGACGGACAGCAACTATGGCTACACCTTC. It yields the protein CASSPTDSNYGYTF.

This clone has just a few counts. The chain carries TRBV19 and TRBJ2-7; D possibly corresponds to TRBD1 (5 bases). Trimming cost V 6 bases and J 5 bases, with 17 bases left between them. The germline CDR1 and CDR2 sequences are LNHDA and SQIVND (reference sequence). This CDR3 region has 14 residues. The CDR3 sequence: CASRGLQGGHEQYF. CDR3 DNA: TGTGCCAGTAGAGGTCTTCAGGGTGGCCACGAGCAGTACTTC.

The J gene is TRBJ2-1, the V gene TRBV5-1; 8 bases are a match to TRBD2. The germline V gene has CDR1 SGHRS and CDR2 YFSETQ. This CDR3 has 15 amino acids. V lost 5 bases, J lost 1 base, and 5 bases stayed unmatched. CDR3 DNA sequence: TGCGCCAGCAGACGGGAGGGCCAGTCCTACAATGAGCAGTTCTTC. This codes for CASRREGQSYNEQFF.

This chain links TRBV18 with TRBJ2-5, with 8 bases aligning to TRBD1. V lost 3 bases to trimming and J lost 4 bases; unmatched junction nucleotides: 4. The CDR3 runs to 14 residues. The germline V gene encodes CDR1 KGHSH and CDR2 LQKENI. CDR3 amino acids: CASSPRTGRETQYF. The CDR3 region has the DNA TGTGCCAGCTCACCGAGGACAGGGCGAGAGACCCAGTACTTC.

The CDR3 bases are TGCGCCAGCAGCTTGGGGCAGGACATTCAGTACTTC. This gives the protein CASSLGQDIQYF. The chain carries TRBV5-1 and TRBJ2-4; D not resolved. V was shortened by 0 bases and J by 8 bases, with 6 bases between the two germline ends. The CDR3 has 12 residues. Germline CDR1 is SGHRS and CDR2 is YFSETQ.